Shown below are 13 T cell receptor beta chains from a single sample sequenced in a study of T-cell memory formation after mild COVID-19. A single record per CDR3 protein comes from TCRdb applying MiXCR to the 5' RACE reads. Here the sample spans around 340,000 distinct CDR3 sequences, approximately 13% being singletons. Sequencing was done on a sample of PBMCs or a T cell subset sorted from them (not recorded which). The source of these receptors is a man aged 18-30 years who had mild COVID-19 (a few samples of this study predate the infection). Cell type and time point are not known.

The chain carries TRBV7-2 and TRBJ2-2, with D possibly being TRBD1 (5 bases). The CDR3 is 16 residues long. V lost 5 bases and J 4 bases, leaving 17 bases between the germline ends. Germline loops: CDR1 SGHTA, CDR2 FQGNSA. CDR3 loop: CASSPRWQGRTGELFF. The CDR3 nucleotides read TGTGCCAGCAGCCCGCGCTGGCAGGGTCGCACCGGGGAGCTGTTTTTT.

The chain recombines TRBV20-1 with TRBJ2-3, with D tentatively TRBD2 (6 bases). Germline CDR1 and CDR2: DFQATT and SNEGSKA (reference sequence). The CDR3 length is 15 residues. V was clipped by 2 bases and J by 4 bases, with 16 bases between them. The CDR3 DNA is TGCAGTGCTAGAAACAAGCTAGCGCCCCCAGATACGCAGTATTTT. The encoded protein is CSARNKLAPPDTQYF.

The chain combines TRBV7-9 with TRBJ1-1, with unresolved D. Germline V gene sequence: CDR1 SEHNR, CDR2 FQNEAQ (reference sequence). The CDR3 runs to 11 residues. V lost 8 bases, J lost 4 bases, and 8 bases lay in between. The CDR3 region has the DNA TGTGCCAGCTCTCGACCCACTGAAGCTTTCTTT. Amino acids: CASSRPTEAFF.

This clonotype was counted only a few times. This chain joins TRBV7-3 and TRBJ2-6; tentative D call: TRBD2 (5 bases). This CDR3 has 16 residues. V lost 4 bases and J 2 bases, leaving 12 bases between the germline ends. Germline V gene sequence: CDR1 SGHTA, CDR2 FQGTGA. In nucleotides, the CDR3 is TGTGCCAGCAGCTCCCCGCCCGGGGCTGGGGCCAACGTCCTGACTTTC. Translation: CASSSPPGAGANVLTF.

This clonotype has more than one count but fewer than ten. The gene calls are TRBV29-1 and TRBJ2-1; 10 bases line up with TRBD1. J was trimmed by 2 bases and V by 7 bases; bases with no gene match: 5. The CDR3 sequence is 14 residues long. CDR1 is SQVTM, CDR2 ANQGSEA, per germline. The CDR3 nucleotides are TGCAGCGAGGGACAGGGGAATACCTACAATGAGCAGTTCTTC. Its translation: CSEGQGNTYNEQFF.

The chain couples TRBV12-3 or TRBV12-4 to TRBJ1-1; D possibly corresponds to TRBD1 (5 bases). This CDR3 comprises 14 residues. Trimming removed 1 base from V and 7 bases from J, with 13 bases in between. As DNA, the CDR3 is TGTGCCAGCAGTTTAGGGGACGGGAATTATGAAGCTTTCTTT. Translated: CASSLGDGNYEAFF.

This clonotype has only a few counts. The chain joins TRBV7-2 to TRBJ1-5; tentative D call: TRBD1 (5 bases). Germline CDR1 reads SGHTA; CDR2 reads FQGNSA. V lost 5 bases and J lost 6, with 11 bases in between. This CDR3 region has 13 residues. DNA of the CDR3: TGTGCCAGCAGCGTAGGGGCCCTTCAGCCCCAGCATTTT. Translated: CASSVGALQPQHF. Combining the CDR3 with reference TRBV7-2 and TRBJ1-5 gives the whole variable domain GAGVSQSPSNKVTEKGKDVELRCDPISGHTALYWYRQSLGQGLEFLIYFQGNSAPDKSGLPSDRFSAERTGGSVSTLTIQRTQQEDSAVYLCASSVGALQPQHFGDGTRLSIL.

This clonotype appeared many times. The V gene is TRBV5-6, the J gene TRBJ2-7; TRBD1 matches at 7 bases. The V gene's germline CDR1 is SGHDT and CDR2 YYEEEE. The CDR3 sequence is 15 residues long. Losses at the gene ends were 5 bases for V and 7 bases for J; bases not matched to a gene: 15. The CDR3 protein is CASSPDRTRFEEQYF. The CDR3 DNA is TGTGCCAGCAGTCCGGACAGGACCCGATTCGAGGAGCAGTACTTC.

In its sample, this clonotype was seen a few times. The chain uses TRBV7-9 and TRBJ2-7, with 12 bases lining up with TRBD1. The ends lost 5 bases at V and 2 bases at J; junction bases unmatched: 4. Germline V gives CDR1 SEHNR, CDR2 FQNEAQ (reference sequence). The CDR3 spans 15 residues. CDR3 in DNA: TGTGCCAGCAGCCCGGGACAGGGGGCGGCCTACGAGCAGTACGTC. It specifies CASSPGQGAAYEQYV.

This clonotype came up many times. The CDR3 bases are TGTGCCAGCAGCTTAGGGGAAGGTGGGACCCAGTACTTC. Its protein product is CASSLGEGGTQYF. The chain is built from TRBV7-2 and TRBJ2-5, with no clear D. The germline gives CDR1 SGHTA, CDR2 FQGNSA. CDR3 length: 13 amino acids. The V gene lost 1 base and the J gene lost 7 bases, with 10 bases spanning the gap.

The genes are TRBV7-9 and TRBJ1-1; TRBD1 aligns across 7 bases. The V and J ends lost 4 bases and 7 bases, in that order; junction bases with no gene match: 9. Germline V CDR1 and CDR2: SEHNR, FQNEAQ (reference sequence). This CDR3 has 14 amino acids. CDR3 bases: TGTGCCAGCAGCTCCGCTCGGACAGGCCTTGAAGCTTTCTTT. As protein: CASSSARTGLEAFF.

This clonotype was detected only a few times. This chain uses TRBV7-9 with TRBJ2-5; no firm D call. This CDR3 has 12 residues. Germline CDR1 SEHNR, CDR2 FQNEAQ (reference sequence). V lost 4 bases and J lost 4, with 7 bases in between. DNA of the CDR3: TGTGCCAGCAGCTCCCCCACAGAGACCCAGTACTTC. As protein: CASSSPTETQYF. Supplemented by reference TRBV7-9 and TRBJ2-5, the full variable domain reads DTGVSQNPRHKITKRGQNVTFRCDPISEHNRLYWYRQTLGQGPEFLTYFQNEAQLEKSRLLSDRFSAERPKGSFSTLEIQRTEQGDSAMYLCASSSPTETQYFGPGTRLLVL.

This clonotype occurred a few times. This chain joins TRBV12-3 or TRBV12-4 and TRBJ2-2; the D gene is possibly TRBD2 (6 bases). This CDR3 spans 14 amino acids. The germline V and J ends were trimmed by 5 bases and 4 bases, with 11 bases remaining between them. CDR3 loop: CASSLQTSTGELFF. CDR3 bases: TGTGCCAGCAGTCTACAGACTAGCACCGGGGAGCTGTTTTTT.